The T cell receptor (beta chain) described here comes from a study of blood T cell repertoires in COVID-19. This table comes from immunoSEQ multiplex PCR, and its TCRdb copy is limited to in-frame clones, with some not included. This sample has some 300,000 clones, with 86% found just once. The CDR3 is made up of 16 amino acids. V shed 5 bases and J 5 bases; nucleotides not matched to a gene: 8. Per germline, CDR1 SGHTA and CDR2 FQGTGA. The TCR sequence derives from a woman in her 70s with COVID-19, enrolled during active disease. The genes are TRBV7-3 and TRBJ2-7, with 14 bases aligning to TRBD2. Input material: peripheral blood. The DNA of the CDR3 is TGTGCCAGCAGCCCGGGGGGACTAGCGGGGGCCCACGAGCAGTACTTC. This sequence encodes CASSPGGLAGAHEQYF.